The following is a T cell receptor (beta chain) sequence with its context. The antigen remains unidentified. CDR1 SGHVS and CDR2 FNYEAQ come from the germline V gene. With V trimmed by 3 bases and J by 3 bases, 7 bases remained unmatched. This CDR3 has 16 residues. cDNA came from around 0.5 to 1 ug RNA primed by random hexamers. The immunoSEQ assay covered 54 Vbeta and 13 Jbeta segments for CDR3. From the immunoSEQ multiplex PCR reads, TCRdb called clonotypes with MiXCR, one entry per CDR3 protein. The table records about 240,000 distinct CDR3 sequences, roughly 95% of them present only once. Sequencing targeted TCR beta in blood CD8+ and CD4+ T cells. The data are from a study of CD8 T cells in Susac syndrome. General study points: Expansion of clones was not seen in the CD4+ T cell repertoires of Susac syndrome.

Sequencing used CD4+ T cells from PBMCs. This clonotype originated in a human donor with Susac syndrome. The chain uses TRBV7-6 and TRBJ1-4, with 7 bases fitting TRBD1. CDR3 amino acids: CASSLDTGAANEKLFF. The CDR3 DNA reads as TGTGCCAGCAGCTTGGATACAGGGGCCGCTAATGAAAAACTGTTTTTT. The full variable domain, its missing parts supplied by reference TRBV7-6 and TRBJ1-4, is GAGVSQSPRYKVTKRGQDVALRCDPISGHVSLYWYRQALGQGPEFLTYFNYEAQQDKSGLPNDRFSAERPEGSISTLTIQRTEQRDSAMYRCASSLDTGAANEKLFFGSGTQLSVL.